The rows below give T cell receptor beta chains drawn from one sample of a study of T-cell memory formation after mild COVID-19. From the 5' RACE reads, TCRdb called clonotypes with MiXCR, one entry per CDR3 protein. Of roughly 600,000 distinct CDR3 sequences in the sample, roughly 18% were seen once. The sequencing input was PBMCs or a T cell subset sorted from them (not recorded which). These receptors came from an adult woman who had mild COVID-19 (a few samples of this study predate the infection). Cell type and time point are not known. CDR3s include the opening cysteine and the closing phenylalanine or tryptophan. Each record gives: J gene, V gene, CDR3 protein.

TRBJ2-3 | TRBV7-2 | CASRNRESGTDTQYF
TRBJ2-5 | TRBV7-8 | CASSLAVEPGETQYF
TRBJ2-5 | TRBV7-7 | CASSLDPGQKKTQYF
TRBJ2-1 | TRBV20-1 | CSAPLGNSRLNEQFF
TRBJ1-2 | TRBV30 | CAWSSGEGYGYTF
TRBJ2-1 | TRBV12-3/TRBV12-4 | CASSRPVGLAGGPSSYNEQFF
TRBJ1-2 | TRBV20-1 | CSARPGGVLDYGYTF
TRBJ2-7 | TRBV7-9 | CASSLTGRSSYEQYF
TRBJ2-1 | TRBV5-1 | CASSQAAGTSGNNEQFF
TRBJ1-1 | TRBV5-5 | CASSSWDSGNTEAFF
TRBJ2-3 | TRBV5-1 | CASSSPSGGDTQYF
TRBJ2-5 | TRBV29-1 | CSVPSGGWETQYF
TRBJ1-1 | TRBV12-3/TRBV12-4 | CASSLSGLMTDEAFF
TRBJ2-7 | TRBV9 | CASSVVSGGPYEQYF
TRBJ2-1 | TRBV30 | CAWSPPPGLAGGASYF
TRBJ2-2 | TRBV2 | CASIGGSNTGELFF
TRBJ2-5 | TRBV7-2 | CASSLGGSTGTGTQYF
TRBJ1-2 | TRBV7-9 | CASSYEGVAAGYTF
TRBJ2-7 | TRBV19 | CASSPGQGAYYEQYF
TRBJ2-1 | TRBV11-1 | CASSLAGEFHNEQFF
TRBJ2-5 | TRBV7-9 | CASSLFLYDIGAQETQYF
TRBJ2-3 | TRBV2 | CASTDFGYERSSTDTQYF
TRBJ2-1 | TRBV20-1 | CSVDNEQFF
TRBJ2-3 | TRBV20-1 | CSAVTGTTSTDTQYF
TRBJ2-5 | TRBV20-1 | CSASHAGRKGETQYF
TRBJ2-7 | TRBV6-5 | CASSKGGGRGQYF
TRBJ1-2 | TRBV5-5 | CASSEGTGGAWGYTF
TRBJ2-3 | TRBV10-2 | CASSSESRGYTDTQYF
TRBJ1-2 | TRBV19 | CASSIPRSWAYGYTF
TRBJ2-2 | TRBV2 | CASSPDRVNTGELFF
TRBJ1-1 | TRBV7-9 | CASSLAPWGAEAFF
TRBJ2-1 | TRBV29-1 | CSVEDGGGPDNEQFF
TRBJ1-1 | TRBV20-1 | CSATGGTEAFF
TRBJ2-7 | TRBV29-1 | CSVVVLGYEQYF
TRBJ2-1 | TRBV11-2 | CASTQRDRAGDEQFF
TRBJ2-7 | TRBV11-3 | CASSQTGAGYEQYF
TRBJ2-2 | TRBV5-1 | CASSLEVSRGDTGELFF